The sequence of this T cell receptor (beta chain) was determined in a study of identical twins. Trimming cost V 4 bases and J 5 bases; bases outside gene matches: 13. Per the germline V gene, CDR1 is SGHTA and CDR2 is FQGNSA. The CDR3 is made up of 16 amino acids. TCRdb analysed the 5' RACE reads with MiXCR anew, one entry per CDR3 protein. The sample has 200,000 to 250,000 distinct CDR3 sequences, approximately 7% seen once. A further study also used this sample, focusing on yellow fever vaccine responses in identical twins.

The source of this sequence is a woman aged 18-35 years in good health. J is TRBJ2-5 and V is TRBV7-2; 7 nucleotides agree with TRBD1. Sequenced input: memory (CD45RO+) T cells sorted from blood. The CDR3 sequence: CASSSPGQPSRETQYF. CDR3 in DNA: TGTGCCAGCAGCTCACCGGGACAGCCGTCGCGGGAGACCCAGTACTTC.